This record covers a single TCR beta chain. These data come from a study of cytomegalovirus exposure and HLA in healthy donors. 13 Jbeta primers and 60 Vbeta primers were used for the PCR. Data came from immunoSEQ multiplex PCR; TCRdb stores just in-frame clones and leaves some out. The data show tens of thousands of clones, more than 70% seen once. Sequencing was done on a sample of PBMCs. This TCR came from a woman aged 25 to 39 in good health and CMV-seronegative.

CDR3 amino acids: CASSQYSNQPQHF. The CDR3 DNA follows: TGTGCCAGCTCACAATATAGCAATCAGCCCCAGCATTTT. This rearrangement joins TRBV18 to TRBJ1-5; D remains unclear. The ends were cut back, 4 bases at V and 0 bases at J, with 4 bases in the middle. The CDR3 totals 13 residues. Germline V gene sequence: CDR1 KGHSH, CDR2 LQKENI.